This entry lists 30 T cell receptor beta chains sequenced from one sample in a study of cytomegalovirus exposure and HLA in healthy donors. Amplification used 60 Vbeta primers and 13 Jbeta primers. Libraries were prepared by immunoSEQ multiplex PCR; TCRdb keeps only in-frame clonotypes and omits some of them. The repertoire holds about 82,000 clones, around 77% seen once, with around 3.4% in the top ten. Sequencing was performed on PBMCs. The source is a man aged 50 or older in good health and CMV-seronegative.

This clone has just one count. This rearrangement joins TRBV4-1 to TRBJ2-7, with D possibly matching TRBD1 (5 bases). The V end was cut by 4 bases, the J end by 6 bases, with 16 bases between. Germline assignment: CDR1 MGHRA and CDR2 YSYEKL. This CDR3 spans 14 amino acids. The CDR3 DNA follows: TGCGCCAGCAGCCTTCAGGGCCCCCTTGGCGAGCAGTACTTC. Translation: CASSLQGPLGEQYF.

CDR3: CSGSPGTANTEAFF. CDR3 bases: TGCAGCGGATCACCCGGGACAGCTAACACTGAAGCTTTCTTT. The chain carries TRBV29-1 and TRBJ1-1; 7 positions agree with TRBD1. The CDR3 loop spans 14 amino acids. Trimming took 7 bases from V and 2 from J; bases not matched to a gene: 10. Germline V gene lookup returns CDR1 SQVTM and CDR2 ANQGSEA.

This clone was seen only once. CDR3 in DNA: TGCGCCAGCAGCCCCGTCGGACTAGCGGAAAACTACGAGCAGTACTTC. Amino acids: CASSPVGLAENYEQYF. The rearrangement links TRBV4-1 to TRBJ2-7; 10 bases match TRBD2. This CDR3 spans 16 amino acids. Germline loops: CDR1 MGHRA, CDR2 YSYEKL. The J segment lost 3 bases and the V segment lost 4 bases, leaving 9 bases of the junction unmatched.

The chain recombines TRBV27 with TRBJ2-2; possible D gene TRBD1, 6 bases. Per the germline V gene, CDR1 is MNHEY and CDR2 is SMNVEV (reference sequence). V lost 6 bases and J 1 base, leaving 9 bases between the germline ends. This CDR3 has 14 residues. CDR3 loop: CASSRTVNTGELFF. In DNA form, the CDR3 reads TGTGCCAGCAGCCGGACAGTGAACACCGGGGAGCTGTTTTTT.

This clone was seen once. This sequence joins TRBV27 and TRBJ1-1; 9 positions agree with TRBD1. Germline trimming cut 2 bases from V and 0 bases from J; bases unmatched to any gene: 10. The germline CDR1 and CDR2 sequences are MNHEY and SMNVEV (reference sequence). The CDR3 loop spans 18 amino acids. The chain's CDR3 is CASSLVTGQGIMNTEAFF. CDR3 bases: TGTGCCAGCAGTTTAGTAACGGGACAGGGCATCATGAACACTGAAGCTTTCTTT.

The chain uses TRBV10-3 and TRBJ2-5, with 10 bases aligning to TRBD1. V was pared by 6 bases and J by 6 bases, with 13 bases of the junction left unmatched. The germline CDR1 and CDR2 sequences are ENHRY and SYGVKD. The CDR3 has 16 amino acids. The CDR3 sequence is CAIRPDRGLEMKTQYF. The CDR3, as DNA: TGTGCCATCAGACCAGACAGGGGGCTGGAGATGAAGACCCAGTACTTC.

The genes are TRBV27 and TRBJ1-1, with TRBD1 as a possible D gene (6 bases). Germline-derived CDR1 and CDR2 are MNHEY and SMNVEV (reference sequence). V lost 7 bases and J 1 base, leaving 16 bases between the germline ends. The CDR3 contains 15 residues. As DNA, the CDR3 is TGTGCCAGCACCCAAGGAACAGGGCGGAACACTGAAGCTTTCTTT. It codes for CASTQGTGRNTEAFF.

The DNA of the CDR3 is TGTGCCAGCAGCGTAGAGGGGGCAGCGAGTGGGGCCAACGTCCTGACTTTC. Protein sequence: CASSVEGAASGANVLTF. The rearrangement uses TRBV9 and TRBJ2-6; 7 nucleotides agree with TRBD1. The CDR3 extends over 17 amino acids. Germline values: CDR1 SGDLS, CDR2 YYNGEE. With 0 bases clipped from V and 3 bases from J, the junction kept 6 bases outside the gene matches.

The chain combines TRBV7-9 with TRBJ1-1, with TRBD1 matching 8 bases. Germline CDR1 reads SEHNR; CDR2 reads FQNEAQ (reference sequence). The CDR3 extends over 13 amino acids. The J segment lost 5 bases and the V segment lost 5 bases, leaving 4 bases of the junction unmatched. The CDR3 DNA follows: TGTGCCAGCAGCCGTACAGGGGGGACTGAAGCTTTCTTT. Its translation: CASSRTGGTEAFF. The full variable domain, in which reference TRBV7-9 and TRBJ1-1 provide the parts outside the CDR3, is DTGVSQNPRHKITKRGQNVTFRCDPISEHNRLYWYRQTLGQGPEFLTYFQNEAQLEKSRLLSDRFSAERPKGSFSTLEIQRTEQGDSAMYLCASSRTGGTEAFFGQGTRLTVV.

There are a few counts of this clone. V usage is TRBV4-3 and J usage is TRBJ1-1; D call uncertain. Trimming stripped 1 base from V and 3 bases from J, with 12 bases between. The CDR3 sequence is 15 residues long. In germline, CDR1 is LGHNA, CDR2 YSLEER. CDR3 loop: CASSQVAGRYTEAFF. CDR3 coding DNA: TGCGCCAGCAGCCAAGTGGCGGGTCGCTACACTGAAGCTTTCTTT.

This chain joins TRBV7-3 and TRBJ2-7; the D gene is possibly TRBD1 (5 bases). This CDR3 is built from 13 residues. CDR1 is SGHTA, CDR2 FQGTGA, per germline. Trimming stripped 0 bases from V and 4 bases from J, with 7 bases between. CDR3 sequence: CASSLTPGYEQYF. CDR3 DNA sequence: TGTGCCAGCAGCTTAACCCCAGGGTACGAGCAGTACTTC.

CDR3 region: CASSPGVGGYTF. CDR3 in DNA: TGTGCCAGCAGCCCAGGGGTGGGGGGCTACACCTTC. The genes are TRBV7-2 and TRBJ1-2, with a possible D match to TRBD1 (6 bases). This CDR3 has 12 residues. Germline V lookup: CDR1 SGHTA, CDR2 FQGNSA. V was clipped by 5 bases and J by 8 bases, with 12 bases between them.

The chain couples TRBV5-6 to TRBJ2-1; D might be TRBD1 (6 bases). This CDR3 comprises 13 residues. Trimming took 1 base from V and 9 from J, leaving 11 bases between them. The V gene's germline CDR1 is SGHDT and CDR2 YYEEEE. The CDR3 coding sequence is TGTGCCAGCAGCTTGTCAGGGGCGATTGAGCAGTTCTTC. Translating it yields CASSLSGAIEQFF. The full variable domain, completed using reference TRBV5-6 and TRBJ2-1, is DAGVTQSPTHLIKTRGQQVTLRCSPKSGHDTVSWYQQALGQGPQFIFQYYEEEERQRGNFPDRFSGHQFPNYSSELNVNALLLGDSALYLCASSLSGAIEQFFGPGTRLTVL.

This chain connects TRBV2 to TRBJ2-3; 15 bases align to TRBD2. This CDR3 comprises 17 residues. The germline V gene encodes CDR1 SNHLY and CDR2 FYNNEI. V lost 3 bases to trimming and J lost 5 bases; unmatched junction nucleotides: 6. CDR3 in amino acids: CASSDGLAGGLVDTQYF. DNA for the CDR3: TGTGCCAGCAGTGACGGACTAGCGGGGGGGCTAGTAGATACGCAGTATTTT.

This clone has only one observation. The chain recombines TRBV5-6 with TRBJ2-2; D may be TRBD1 (6 bases). The CDR3 is 16 residues long. Germline CDR1 reads SGHDT; CDR2 reads YYEEEE. The ends were cut back, 5 bases at V and 1 base at J, with 15 bases in the middle. CDR3 region: CASSSGQSENTGELFF. In DNA, the CDR3 is TGTGCCAGCAGTTCCGGACAGTCAGAGAACACCGGGGAGCTGTTTTTT.

Concerning this clone itself: The same CDR3 arises from other DNA sequences in this sample as well. V is TRBV21-1 and J is TRBJ1-1. TRBV21-1 is described as a pseudogene. The CDR3 is 16 residues long. The CDR3 bases are TGTGCCAGCCGCCCCCTGCGGGTAAGCCTGAACACTGAAGCTTTCTTC. Residues: CASRPLRVSLNTEAFF.

The gene calls are TRBV4-3 and TRBJ1-4; no definite D call. CDR1 is LGHNA, CDR2 YSLEER, per germline. The CDR3 loop spans 16 amino acids. Trimming took off 0 bases at V and 4 bases at J, with 12 bases between the two ends. CDR3 sequence reads: CASSQDRGSRNEKLFF. The CDR3, as DNA: TGCGCCAGCAGCCAAGATCGCGGGTCCCGTAATGAAAAACTGTTTTTT.

V usage is TRBV6-1 and J usage is TRBJ1-1; D is uncertain. Deletions cut 8 bases from V and 2 bases from J, with 12 bases between. The germline gives CDR1 MNHNS, CDR2 SASEGT. This CDR3 spans 13 amino acids. This CDR3 is CASSEKLNTEAFF. The CDR3 region has the DNA TGTGCCAGCTCCGAAAAGCTCAACACTGAAGCTTTCTTT.

This chain joins TRBV18 and TRBJ2-1; D is ambiguous. This CDR3 spans 13 amino acids. The V end lost 2 bases, the J end lost 12 bases, and 14 bases lay between the germline ends. Germline V CDR1 and CDR2: KGHSH, LQKENI. As DNA, the CDR3 is TGTGCCAGCTCACCATTGACACAAGACGGGCAGTTCTTC. This codes for CASSPLTQDGQFF.

V and J are TRBV10-3 and TRBJ2-2; 12 nucleotides align to TRBD2. The CDR3 spans 17 residues. Losses at the gene ends were 4 bases for V and 0 bases for J; bases not matched to a gene: 3. Germline loops: CDR1 ENHRY, CDR2 SYGVKD. For the CDR3, the DNA is TGTGCCATCAGTGCTAGCGGGGGGGCGACGAACACCGGGGAGCTGTTTTTT. This codes for CAISASGGATNTGELFF.

The sample holds one count of this clone. The gene calls are TRBV18 and TRBJ2-7, with 8 bases matching TRBD1. After removal of 2 bases from V and 2 bases from J, the junction contained 5 bases not matched to a gene. Looked up from germline, CDR1 is KGHSH and CDR2 is LQKENI. CDR3 size: 15 residues. The CDR3 DNA sequence: TGTGCCAGCTCACCAGGGGGGACAGGAACCTACGAGCAGTACTTC. Translation gives CASSPGGTGTYEQYF.

The chain employs TRBV5-5 and TRBJ1-1; a weak D match, TRBD1 (6 bases). Germline CDR1 SGHKS, CDR2 YYEKEE (reference sequence). This CDR3 is 13 amino acids long. V was shortened by 1 base and J by 4 bases, with 8 bases between the two germline ends. CDR3 amino acids: CASSLSGVTEAFF. The CDR3, as DNA: TGTGCCAGCAGCTTGTCAGGGGTCACTGAAGCTTTCTTT. The full variable domain, its missing parts supplied by reference TRBV5-5 and TRBJ1-1, is DAGVTQSPTHLIKTRGQQVTLRCSPISGHKSVSWYQQVLGQGPQFIFQYYEKEERGRGNFPDRFSARQFPNYSSELNVNALLLGDSALYLCASSLSGVTEAFFGQGTRLTVV.

The chain joins TRBV5-4 to TRBJ1-2, with D possibly matching TRBD1 (6 bases). CDR3 length: 14 residues. Germline loops: CDR1 SGHNT, CDR2 YYREEE (reference sequence). The V end lost 4 bases, the J end lost 7 bases, and 17 bases lay between the germline ends. In nucleotides, the CDR3 is TGTGCCAGCAGCAGTAGTATGGGGGCGAGTGGCTACACCTTC. Encoded protein: CASSSSMGASGYTF.

The chain combines TRBV4-3 with TRBJ2-3; 10 nucleotides match TRBD1. The CDR3 runs to 15 residues. J was trimmed by 4 bases and V by 1 base; bases with no gene match: 2. CDR1 LGHNA and CDR2 YSLEER come from the germline V gene. The CDR3 nucleotides read TGCGCCAGCAGCCAAGTGGGACAGGGGTCAGATACGCAGTATTTT. Translation: CASSQVGQGSDTQYF.

The V gene is TRBV11-3, the J gene TRBJ2-2; TRBD2 matches at 7 bases. Germline trimming cut 4 bases from V and 2 bases from J; bases unmatched to any gene: 10. Germline V lookup: CDR1 SGHNT, CDR2 YENEEA. CDR3 length: 17 amino acids. The CDR3, as DNA: TGTGCCAGCAGCTCTCCGAGGGGAGCGGGAAACACCGGGGAGCTGTTTTTT. Protein sequence: CASSSPRGAGNTGELFF.

The V call is TRBV7-2, the J call TRBJ1-4; D gene unclear. CDR1 and CDR2 from the germline V gene are SGHTA and FQGNSA. The CDR3 has 15 residues. Trimming took off 4 bases at V and 7 bases at J, with 16 bases between the two ends. As DNA, the CDR3 is TGTGCCAGCAGCTCTACTGGGCAGGTGGCTGAAAAACTGTTTTTT. Translation gives CASSSTGQVAEKLFF.

This clone was picked up a small number of times. J is TRBJ1-6 and V is TRBV19; tentatively, D is TRBD1 (6 bases). Germline V gene sequence: CDR1 LNHDA, CDR2 SQIVND (reference sequence). V dropped 10 bases and J dropped 11 bases, with 21 bases sitting between them. The CDR3 totals 14 residues. The CDR3 nucleotides are TGTGCCACCCTAGGGGGGGGGCTTGGCACACCCCTCCACTTT. Translating it yields CATLGGGLGTPLHF.

The rearrangement links TRBV5-6 to TRBJ2-6; D is possibly TRBD2 (6 bases). Trimming removed 9 bases from V and 3 bases from J, with 16 bases in between. This CDR3 is built from 15 residues. Germline values: CDR1 SGHDT, CDR2 YYEEEE. Here the CDR3 DNA reads TGTGCCACCCTCCGGAGGGCGTATGGGGCCAACGTCCTGACTTTC. Translating it yields CATLRRAYGANVLTF.

V usage is TRBV30 and J usage is TRBJ2-1; 8 bases agree with TRBD1. Per the germline V gene, CDR1 is GTSNPN and CDR2 is SVGIG (reference sequence). Losses at the gene ends were 3 bases for V and 7 bases for J; bases not matched to a gene: 2. This CDR3 contains 12 residues. In DNA, the CDR3 is TGTGCCTGGAGCAGGGGGCTAAATGAGCAGTTCTTC. Encoded protein: CAWSRGLNEQFF.

The J gene is TRBJ1-4, the V gene TRBV5-5; D is uncertain. CDR1 and CDR2 (germline): SGHKS, YYEKEE (reference sequence). This CDR3 is 13 amino acids long. The ends were cut back, 0 bases at V and 7 bases at J, with 7 bases in the middle. Here the CDR3 reads CASSLGRLEKLFF. The CDR3 region has the DNA TGTGCCAGCAGCTTGGGTAGACTTGAAAAACTGTTTTTT.